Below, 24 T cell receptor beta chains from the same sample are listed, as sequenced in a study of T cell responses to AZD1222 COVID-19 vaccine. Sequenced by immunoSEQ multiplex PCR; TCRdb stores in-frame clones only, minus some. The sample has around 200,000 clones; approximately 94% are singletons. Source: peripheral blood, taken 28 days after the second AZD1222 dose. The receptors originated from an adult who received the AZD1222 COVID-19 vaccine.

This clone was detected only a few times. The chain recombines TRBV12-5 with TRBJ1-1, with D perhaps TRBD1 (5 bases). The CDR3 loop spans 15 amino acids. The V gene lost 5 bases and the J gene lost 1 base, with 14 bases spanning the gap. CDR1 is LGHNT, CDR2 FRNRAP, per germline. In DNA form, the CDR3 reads TGTGCTAGTGGTCTTGTGCGGGGGGGGAACACTGAAGCTTTCTTT. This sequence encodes CASGLVRGGNTEAFF.

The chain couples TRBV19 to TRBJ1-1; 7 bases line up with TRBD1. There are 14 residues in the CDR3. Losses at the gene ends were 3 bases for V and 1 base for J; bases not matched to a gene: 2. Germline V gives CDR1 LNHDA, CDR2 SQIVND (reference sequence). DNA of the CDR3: TGTGCCAGTAGTATCGGGACAGAGAACACTGAAGCTTTCTTT. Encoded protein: CASSIGTENTEAFF.

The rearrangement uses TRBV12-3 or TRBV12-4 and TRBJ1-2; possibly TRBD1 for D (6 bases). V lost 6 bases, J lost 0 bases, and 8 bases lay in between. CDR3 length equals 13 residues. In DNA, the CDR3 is TGTGCCAGCAGCCCAGGGGCTAACTATGGCTACACCTTC. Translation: CASSPGANYGYTF.

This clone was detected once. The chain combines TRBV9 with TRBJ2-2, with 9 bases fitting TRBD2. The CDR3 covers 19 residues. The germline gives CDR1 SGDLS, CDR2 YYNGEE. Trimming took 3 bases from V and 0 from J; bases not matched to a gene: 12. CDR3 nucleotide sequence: TGTGCCAGCAGCGAGACGGACCCGGGACTAGCTCCGAACACCGGGGAGCTGTTTTTT. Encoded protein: CASSETDPGLAPNTGELFF.

CDR3 region: CASSPGIGTDTQYF. The CDR3 coding sequence is TGTGCCAGCAGTCCGGGAATTGGAACAGATACGCAGTATTTT. The chain couples TRBV11-2 to TRBJ2-3, with D perhaps TRBD2 (5 bases). In germline, CDR1 is SGHAT, CDR2 FQNNGV. Trimming removed 6 bases from V and 3 bases from J, with 13 bases in between. This CDR3 has 14 residues.

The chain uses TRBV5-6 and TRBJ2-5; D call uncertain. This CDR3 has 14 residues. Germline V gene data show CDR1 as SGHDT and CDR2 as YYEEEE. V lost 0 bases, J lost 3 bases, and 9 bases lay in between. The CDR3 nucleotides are TGTGCCAGCAGCTTGGATGATTACAAAGAGACCCAGTACTTC. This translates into CASSLDDYKETQYF.

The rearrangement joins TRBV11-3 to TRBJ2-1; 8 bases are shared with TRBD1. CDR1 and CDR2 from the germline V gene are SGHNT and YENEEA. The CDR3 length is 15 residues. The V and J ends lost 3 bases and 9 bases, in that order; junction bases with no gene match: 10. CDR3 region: CASSLIRGLGSEQFF. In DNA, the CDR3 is TGTGCCAGCAGCTTGATCAGGGGGCTTGGGAGTGAGCAGTTCTTC.

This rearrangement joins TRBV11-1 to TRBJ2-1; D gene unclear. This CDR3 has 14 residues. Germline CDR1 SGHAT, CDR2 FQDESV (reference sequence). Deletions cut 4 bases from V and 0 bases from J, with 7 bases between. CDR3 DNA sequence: TGTGCCAGCAGCTCCGGCAGCTCCTACAATGAGCAGTTCTTC. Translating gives CASSSGSSYNEQFF.

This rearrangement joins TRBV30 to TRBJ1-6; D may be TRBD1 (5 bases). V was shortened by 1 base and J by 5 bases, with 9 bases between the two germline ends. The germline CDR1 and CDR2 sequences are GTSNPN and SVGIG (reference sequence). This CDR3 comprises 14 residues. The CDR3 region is CAWSAGRNNSPLHF. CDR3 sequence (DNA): TGTGCCTGGAGTGCGGGACGGAATAATTCACCCCTCCACTTT.

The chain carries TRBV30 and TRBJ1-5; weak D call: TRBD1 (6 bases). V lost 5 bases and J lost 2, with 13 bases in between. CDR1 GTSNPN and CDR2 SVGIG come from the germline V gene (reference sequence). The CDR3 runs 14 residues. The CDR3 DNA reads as TGTGCCTGGGGTGATTCAGGGGGCAATCAGCCCCAGCATTTT. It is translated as CAWGDSGGNQPQHF.

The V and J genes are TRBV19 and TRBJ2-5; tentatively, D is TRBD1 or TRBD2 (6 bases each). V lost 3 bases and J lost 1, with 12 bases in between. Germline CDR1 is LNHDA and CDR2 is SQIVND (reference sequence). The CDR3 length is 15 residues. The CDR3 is CASSIRRGAQETQYF. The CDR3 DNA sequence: TGTGCCAGTAGTATCCGAAGGGGGGCCCAAGAGACCCAGTACTTC.

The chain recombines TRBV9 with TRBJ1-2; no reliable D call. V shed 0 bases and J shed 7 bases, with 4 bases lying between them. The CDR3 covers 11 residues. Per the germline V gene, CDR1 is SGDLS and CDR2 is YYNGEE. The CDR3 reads CASSVGTGYTF. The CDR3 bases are TGTGCCAGCAGCGTAGGTACTGGCTACACCTTC.

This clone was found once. The CDR3 DNA follows: TGTGCCAGCAGCTTGCGACAGTACAATGAGCAGTTCTTC. Translating gives CASSLRQYNEQFF. The genes are TRBV5-5 and TRBJ2-1, with TRBD1 as a possible D gene (5 bases). V was cut by 1 base and J by 4 bases, with 6 bases left in between. CDR1 SGHKS and CDR2 YYEKEE come from the germline V gene (reference sequence). This CDR3 comprises 13 residues.

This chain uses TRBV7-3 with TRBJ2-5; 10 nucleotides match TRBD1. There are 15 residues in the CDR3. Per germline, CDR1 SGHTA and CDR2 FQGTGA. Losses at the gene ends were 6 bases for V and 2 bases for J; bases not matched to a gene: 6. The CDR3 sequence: CASSPGTGDQETQYF. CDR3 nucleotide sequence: TGTGCCAGCAGTCCCGGGACAGGGGATCAAGAGACCCAGTACTTC. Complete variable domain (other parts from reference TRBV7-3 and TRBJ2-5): GAGVSQTPSNKVTEKGKYVELRCDPISGHTALYWYRQSLGQGPEFLIYFQGTGAADDSGLPNDRFFAVRPEGSVSTLKIQRTERGDSAVYLCASSPGTGDQETQYFGPGTRLLVL.

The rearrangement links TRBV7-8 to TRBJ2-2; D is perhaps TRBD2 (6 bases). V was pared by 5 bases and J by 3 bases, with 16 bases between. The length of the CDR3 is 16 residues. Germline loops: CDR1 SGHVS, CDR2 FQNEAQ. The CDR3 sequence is CASSVGSTRDTGELFF. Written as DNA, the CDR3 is TGTGCCAGCAGCGTCGGGAGTACTAGGGACACCGGGGAGCTGTTTTTT.

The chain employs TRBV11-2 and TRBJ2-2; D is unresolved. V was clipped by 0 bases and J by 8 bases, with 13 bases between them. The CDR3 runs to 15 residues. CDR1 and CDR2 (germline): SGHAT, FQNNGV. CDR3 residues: CASSLEYLPTGELFF. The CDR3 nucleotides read TGTGCCAGCAGCTTAGAGTATCTTCCCACGGGGGAGCTGTTTTTT.

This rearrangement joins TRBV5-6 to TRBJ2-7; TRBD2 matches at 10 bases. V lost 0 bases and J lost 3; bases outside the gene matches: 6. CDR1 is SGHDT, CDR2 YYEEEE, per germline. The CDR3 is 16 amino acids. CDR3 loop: CASSLEPGLAYYEQYF. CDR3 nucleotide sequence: TGTGCCAGCAGCTTGGAACCGGGACTAGCGTACTACGAGCAGTACTTC. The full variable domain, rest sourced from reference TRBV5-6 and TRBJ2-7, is DAGVTQSPTHLIKTRGQQVTLRCSPKSGHDTVSWYQQALGQGPQFIFQYYEEEERQRGNFPDRFSGHQFPNYSSELNVNALLLGDSALYLCASSLEPGLAYYEQYFGPGTRLTVT.

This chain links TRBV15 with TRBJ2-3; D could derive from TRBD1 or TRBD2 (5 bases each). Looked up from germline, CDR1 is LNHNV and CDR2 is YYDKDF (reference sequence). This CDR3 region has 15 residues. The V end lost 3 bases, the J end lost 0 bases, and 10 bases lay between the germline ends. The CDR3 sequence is CATSSGTLSTDTQYF. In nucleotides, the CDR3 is TGTGCCACCAGCAGCGGGACCCTCAGCACAGATACGCAGTATTTT.

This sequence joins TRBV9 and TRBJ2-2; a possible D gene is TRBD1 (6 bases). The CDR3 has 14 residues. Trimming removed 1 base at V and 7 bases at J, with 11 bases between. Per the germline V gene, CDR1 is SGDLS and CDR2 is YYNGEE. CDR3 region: CASSVSGVGGELFF. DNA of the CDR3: TGTGCCAGCAGCGTATCAGGGGTCGGCGGGGAGCTGTTTTTT.

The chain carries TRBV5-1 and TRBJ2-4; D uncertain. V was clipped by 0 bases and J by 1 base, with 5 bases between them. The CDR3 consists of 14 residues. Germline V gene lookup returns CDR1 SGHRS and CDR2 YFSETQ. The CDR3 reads CASSLAEAKNIQYF. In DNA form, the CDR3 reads TGCGCCAGCAGCTTGGCAGAGGCCAAAAACATTCAGTACTTC.

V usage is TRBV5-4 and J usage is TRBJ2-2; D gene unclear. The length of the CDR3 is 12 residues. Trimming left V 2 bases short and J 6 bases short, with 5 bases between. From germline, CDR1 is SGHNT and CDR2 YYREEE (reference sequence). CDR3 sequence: CASSFGAGELFF. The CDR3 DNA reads TGTGCCAGCAGCTTTGGTGCCGGGGAGCTGTTTTTT.

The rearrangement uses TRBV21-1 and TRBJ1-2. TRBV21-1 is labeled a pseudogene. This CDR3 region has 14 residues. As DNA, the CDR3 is TGTGCCAGCAGCAACCCCGGGGGGGTGCTAGGCTACACCTTC. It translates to CASSNPGGVLGYTF.

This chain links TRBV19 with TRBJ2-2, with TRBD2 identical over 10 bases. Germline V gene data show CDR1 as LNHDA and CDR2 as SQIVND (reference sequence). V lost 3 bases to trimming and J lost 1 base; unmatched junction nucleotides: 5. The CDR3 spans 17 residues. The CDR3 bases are TGTGCCAGTAGTATCTCCCGACTAGCGGGGAACACCGGGGAGCTGTTTTTT. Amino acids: CASSISRLAGNTGELFF.

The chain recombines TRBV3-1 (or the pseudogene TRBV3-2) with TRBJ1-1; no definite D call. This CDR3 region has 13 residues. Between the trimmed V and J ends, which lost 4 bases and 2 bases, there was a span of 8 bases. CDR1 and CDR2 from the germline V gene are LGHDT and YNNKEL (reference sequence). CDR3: CASSPRPNTEAFF. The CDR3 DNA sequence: TGTGCCAGCAGCCCACGACCCAACACTGAAGCTTTCTTT.